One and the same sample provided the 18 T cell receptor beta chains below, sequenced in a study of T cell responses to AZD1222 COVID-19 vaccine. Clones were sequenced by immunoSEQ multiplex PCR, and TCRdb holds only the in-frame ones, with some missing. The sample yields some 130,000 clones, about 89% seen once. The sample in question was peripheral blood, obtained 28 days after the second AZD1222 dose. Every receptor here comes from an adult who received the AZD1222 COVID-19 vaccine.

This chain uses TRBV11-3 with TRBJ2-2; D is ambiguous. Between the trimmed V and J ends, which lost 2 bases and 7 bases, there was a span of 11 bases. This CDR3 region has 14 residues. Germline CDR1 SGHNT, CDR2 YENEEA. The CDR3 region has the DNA TGTGCCAGCAGCTTACTTTCGGTTGGCGGGGAGCTGTTTTTT. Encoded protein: CASSLLSVGGELFF.

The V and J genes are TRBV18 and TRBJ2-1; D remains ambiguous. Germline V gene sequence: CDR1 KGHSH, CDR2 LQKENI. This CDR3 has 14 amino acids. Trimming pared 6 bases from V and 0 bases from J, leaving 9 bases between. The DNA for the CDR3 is TGTGCCAGCTCTCCGCAAGTCTCCTACAATGAGCAGTTCTTC. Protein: CASSPQVSYNEQFF.

The CDR3 is CASSLPARGGDLRYEQYF. The DNA for the CDR3 is TGTGCCAGCAGCCTTCCCGCACGGGGTGGGGACCTCCGTTACGAGCAGTACTTC. V gene TRBV7-9 combines with J gene TRBJ2-7; D possibly uses TRBD1 or TRBD2 (5 bases each). Germline lookup yields CDR1 SEHNR and CDR2 FQNEAQ (reference sequence). The CDR3 has 18 residues. Trimming cost V 5 bases and J 4 bases, with 27 bases left between them.

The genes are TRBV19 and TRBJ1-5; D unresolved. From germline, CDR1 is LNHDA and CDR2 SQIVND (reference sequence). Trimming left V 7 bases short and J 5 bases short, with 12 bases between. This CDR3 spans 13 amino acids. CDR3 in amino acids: CASTPDPDQPQHF. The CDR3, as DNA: TGTGCCAGTACCCCGGACCCGGATCAGCCCCAGCATTTT.

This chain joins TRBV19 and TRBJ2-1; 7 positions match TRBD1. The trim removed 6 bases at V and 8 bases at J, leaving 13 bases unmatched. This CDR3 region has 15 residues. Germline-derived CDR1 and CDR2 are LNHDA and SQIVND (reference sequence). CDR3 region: CASSYRGGPSDEQFF. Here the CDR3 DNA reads TGTGCCAGTAGCTACAGGGGTGGGCCCTCTGATGAGCAGTTCTTC.

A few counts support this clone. DNA of the CDR3: TGTGCCAGCAGCTTAGTCTGGCGACTCCAAGAGACCCAGTACTTC. Its translation is CASSLVWRLQETQYF. J is TRBJ2-5 and V is TRBV7-2; D not resolved. Germline CDR1 and CDR2: SGHTA and FQGNSA. The CDR3 length is 15 residues. The V and J ends lost 1 base and 1 base respectively, with 10 bases between them.

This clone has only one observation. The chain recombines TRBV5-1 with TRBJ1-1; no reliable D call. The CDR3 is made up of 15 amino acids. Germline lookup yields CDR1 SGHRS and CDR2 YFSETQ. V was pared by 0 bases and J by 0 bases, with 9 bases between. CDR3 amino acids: CASSLDPEMNTEAFF. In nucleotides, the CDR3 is TGCGCCAGCAGCTTGGACCCAGAGATGAACACTGAAGCTTTCTTT.

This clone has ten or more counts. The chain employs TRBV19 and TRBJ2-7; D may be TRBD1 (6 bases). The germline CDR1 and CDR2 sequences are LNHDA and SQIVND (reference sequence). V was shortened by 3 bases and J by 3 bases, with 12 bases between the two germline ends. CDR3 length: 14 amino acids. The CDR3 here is CASSIAQGVYEQYF. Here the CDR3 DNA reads TGTGCCAGTAGTATTGCACAGGGAGTCTACGAGCAGTACTTC.

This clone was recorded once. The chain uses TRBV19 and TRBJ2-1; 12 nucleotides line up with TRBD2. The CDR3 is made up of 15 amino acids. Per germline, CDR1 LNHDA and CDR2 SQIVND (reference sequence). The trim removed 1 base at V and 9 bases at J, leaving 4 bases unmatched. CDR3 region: CASSIVGLAGGEQFF. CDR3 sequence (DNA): TGTGCCAGTAGTATAGTGGGACTAGCGGGCGGTGAGCAGTTCTTC.

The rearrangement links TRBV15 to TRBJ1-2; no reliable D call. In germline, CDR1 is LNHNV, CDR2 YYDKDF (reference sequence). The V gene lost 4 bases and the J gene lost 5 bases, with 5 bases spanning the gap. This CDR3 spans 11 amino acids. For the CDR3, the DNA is TGTGCCACCAGCAACCAATATGGCTACACCTTC. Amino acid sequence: CATSNQYGYTF.

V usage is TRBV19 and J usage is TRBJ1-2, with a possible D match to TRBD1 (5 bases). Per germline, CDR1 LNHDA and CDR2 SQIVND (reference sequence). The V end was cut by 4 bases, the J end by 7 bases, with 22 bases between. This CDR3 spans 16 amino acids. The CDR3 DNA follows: TGTGCCAGTAGTAACACCCTACGGGGGACGCTCCCTGGCTACACCTTC. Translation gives CASSNTLRGTLPGYTF.

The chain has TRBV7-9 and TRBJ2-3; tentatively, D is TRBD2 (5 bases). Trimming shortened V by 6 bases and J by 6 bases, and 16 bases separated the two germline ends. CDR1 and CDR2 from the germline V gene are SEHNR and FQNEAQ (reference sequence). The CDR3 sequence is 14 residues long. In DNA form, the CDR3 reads TGTGCCAGCAGTTCCGGACTCCGAGAGGATACGCAGTATTTT. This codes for CASSSGLREDTQYF.

CDR3 protein: CASSSNGPGRTTGELFF. CDR3 bases: TGTGCCAGCAGTTCCAATGGGCCAGGGAGGACCACCGGGGAGCTGTTTTTT. This chain links TRBV2 with TRBJ2-2, with D maybe TRBD2 (6 bases). Looked up from germline, CDR1 is SNHLY and CDR2 is FYNNEI. The CDR3 contains 17 residues. Deletions cut 5 bases from V and 4 bases from J, with 20 bases between.

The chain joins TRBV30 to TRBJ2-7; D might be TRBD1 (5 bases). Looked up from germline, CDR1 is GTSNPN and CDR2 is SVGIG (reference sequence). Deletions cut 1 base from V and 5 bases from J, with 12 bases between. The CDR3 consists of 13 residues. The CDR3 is CAWSGGSSDEQYF. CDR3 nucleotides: TGTGCCTGGAGTGGGGGCAGTTCGGACGAGCAGTACTTC.

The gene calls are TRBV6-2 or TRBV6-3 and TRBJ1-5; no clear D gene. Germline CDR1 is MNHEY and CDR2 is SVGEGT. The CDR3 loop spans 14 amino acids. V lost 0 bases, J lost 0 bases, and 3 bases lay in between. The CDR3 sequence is CASSYSNSNQPQHF. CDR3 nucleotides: TGTGCCAGCAGTTACTCGAATAGCAATCAGCCCCAGCATTTT.

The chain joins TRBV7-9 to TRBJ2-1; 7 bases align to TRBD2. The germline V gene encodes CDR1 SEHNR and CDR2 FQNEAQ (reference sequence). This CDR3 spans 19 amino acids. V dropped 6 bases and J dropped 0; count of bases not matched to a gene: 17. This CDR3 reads CASRRTRAERAGSYNEQFF. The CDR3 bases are TGTGCCAGCAGGAGGACTAGGGCGGAGCGGGCTGGCTCCTACAATGAGCAGTTCTTC.

The CDR3 spells CASSPDSYGYTF. The CDR3 coding sequence is TGTGCCAGCAGCCCGGACAGCTATGGCTACACCTTC. V usage is TRBV2 and J usage is TRBJ1-2; D is possibly TRBD1 (6 bases). The CDR3 consists of 12 residues. Germline assignment: CDR1 SNHLY and CDR2 FYNNEI. Deletions cut 6 bases from V and 4 bases from J, with 9 bases between.

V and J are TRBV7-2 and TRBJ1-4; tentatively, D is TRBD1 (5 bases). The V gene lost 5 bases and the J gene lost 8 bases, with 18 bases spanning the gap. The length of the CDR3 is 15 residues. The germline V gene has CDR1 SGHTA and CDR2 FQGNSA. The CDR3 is CASSARQSSREKLFF. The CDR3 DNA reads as TGTGCCAGCAGCGCCCGACAGTCAAGCAGGGAAAAACTGTTTTTT.